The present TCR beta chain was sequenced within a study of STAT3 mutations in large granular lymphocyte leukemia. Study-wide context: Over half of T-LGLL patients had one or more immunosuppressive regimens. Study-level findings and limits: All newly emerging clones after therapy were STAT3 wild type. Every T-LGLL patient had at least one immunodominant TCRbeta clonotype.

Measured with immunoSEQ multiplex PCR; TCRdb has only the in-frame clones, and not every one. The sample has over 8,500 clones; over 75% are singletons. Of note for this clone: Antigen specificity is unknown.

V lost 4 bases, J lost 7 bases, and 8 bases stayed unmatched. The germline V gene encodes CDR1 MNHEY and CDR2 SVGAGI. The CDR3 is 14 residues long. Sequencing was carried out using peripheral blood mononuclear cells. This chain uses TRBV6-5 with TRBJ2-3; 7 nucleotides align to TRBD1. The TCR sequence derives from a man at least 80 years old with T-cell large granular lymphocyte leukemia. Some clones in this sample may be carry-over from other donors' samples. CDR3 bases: TGTGCCAGCAGTTCGACAGGGAGCTCTAATACGCAGTATTTT. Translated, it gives CASSSTGSSNTQYF.